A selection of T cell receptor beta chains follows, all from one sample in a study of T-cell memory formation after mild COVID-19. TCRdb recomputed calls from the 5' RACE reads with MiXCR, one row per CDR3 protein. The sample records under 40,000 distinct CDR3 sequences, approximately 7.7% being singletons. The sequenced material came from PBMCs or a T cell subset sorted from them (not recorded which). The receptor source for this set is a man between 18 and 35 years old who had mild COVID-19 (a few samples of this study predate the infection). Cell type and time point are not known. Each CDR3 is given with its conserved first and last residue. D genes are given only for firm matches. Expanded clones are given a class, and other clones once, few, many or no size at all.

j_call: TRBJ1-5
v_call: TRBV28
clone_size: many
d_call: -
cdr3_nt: TGTGCCAGCAGCGCGGAAGTGGATCAGCCCCAGCATTTT
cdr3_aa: CASSAEVDQPQHF

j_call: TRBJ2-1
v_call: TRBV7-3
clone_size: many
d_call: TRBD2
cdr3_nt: TGTGCCAGCAGCTTATCGAGCGGGGCATATAGTGAGCAGTTCTTC
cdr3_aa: CASSLSSGAYSEQFF

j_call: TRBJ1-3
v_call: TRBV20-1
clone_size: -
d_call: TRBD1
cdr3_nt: TGCAGTGCTAGAGATAGGCACAGGGGCTCTGGAAACACCATATATTTT
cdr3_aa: CSARDRHRGSGNTIYF

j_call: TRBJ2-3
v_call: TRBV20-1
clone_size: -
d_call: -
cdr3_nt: TGCAGTGCTAGAGTAACCGGGGCGTTTCGCGATACGCAGTATTTT
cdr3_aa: CSARVTGAFRDTQYF

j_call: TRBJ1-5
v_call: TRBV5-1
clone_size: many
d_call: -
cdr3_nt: TGCGCCAGCAGCTTAGGGTTTGGTGGGGGTAATCAGCCCCAGCATTTT
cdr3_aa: CASSLGFGGGNQPQHF

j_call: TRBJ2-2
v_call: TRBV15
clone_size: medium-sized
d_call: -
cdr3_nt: TGTGCCACCAGCAGTGGGACGGGGGACACCGGGGAGCTGTTTTTT
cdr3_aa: CATSSGTGDTGELFF

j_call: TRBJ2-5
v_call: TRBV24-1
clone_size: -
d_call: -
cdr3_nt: TGTGCCACCAGTGATGACACCAGGGTCCAAGAGACCCAGTACTTC
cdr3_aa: CATSDDTRVQETQYF

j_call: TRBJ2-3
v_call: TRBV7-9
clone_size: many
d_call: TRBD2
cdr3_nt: TGTGCCAGCAGCCCTAGTTTAGCGGGGGACGGGATCACAGATACGCAGTATTTT
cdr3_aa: CASSPSLAGDGITDTQYF

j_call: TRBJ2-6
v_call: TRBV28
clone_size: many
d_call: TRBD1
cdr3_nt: TGTGCCAGCAGCCTTATGACAGGGCGATCTGGGGCCAACGTCCTGACTTTC
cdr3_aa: CASSLMTGRSGANVLTF

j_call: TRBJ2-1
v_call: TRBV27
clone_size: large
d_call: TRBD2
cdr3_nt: TGTGCCACCGGGACTAGAGGGGGGGGTCGGTTCTTC
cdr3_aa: CATGTRGGGRFF

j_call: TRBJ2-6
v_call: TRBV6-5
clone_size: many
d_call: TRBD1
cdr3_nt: TGTGCCAGCAGGGGCGGGACAGGCCACTCTGGGGCCAACGTCCTGACTTTC
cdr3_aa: CASRGGTGHSGANVLTF

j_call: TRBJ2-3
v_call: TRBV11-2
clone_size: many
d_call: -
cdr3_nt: TGTGCCAGCAGCACATATACAGGACCCACAGATACGCAGTATTTT
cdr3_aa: CASSTYTGPTDTQYF

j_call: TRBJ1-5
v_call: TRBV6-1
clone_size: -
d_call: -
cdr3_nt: TGTGCCAGCAGGGGGGGAGTCGAGGGCACCGGGGGTCAGCCCCAGCATTTT
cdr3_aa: CASRGGVEGTGGQPQHF

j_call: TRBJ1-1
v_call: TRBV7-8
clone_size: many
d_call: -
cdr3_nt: TGTGCCAGCAGCTTGGGCCCCCAGGGAGTTAAAACTGAAGCTTTCTTT
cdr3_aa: CASSLGPQGVKTEAFF

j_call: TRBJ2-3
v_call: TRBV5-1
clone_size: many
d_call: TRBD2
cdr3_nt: TGCGCCAGCAGCTTGGGGCCTCGTAGCGGGGGAACAGATACGCAGTATTTT
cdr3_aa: CASSLGPRSGGTDTQYF

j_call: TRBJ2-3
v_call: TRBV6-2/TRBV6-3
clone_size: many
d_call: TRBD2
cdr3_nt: TGTGCCAGCAGTCATAGCGGGGGGGCAGATACGCAGTATTTT
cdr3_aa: CASSHSGGADTQYF

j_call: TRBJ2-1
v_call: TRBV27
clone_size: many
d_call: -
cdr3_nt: TGTGCCAGCCGCAGGGTCGGGCAGCAGTTCTTC
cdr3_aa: CASRRVGQQFF

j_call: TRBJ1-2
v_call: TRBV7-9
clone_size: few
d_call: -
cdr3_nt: TGTGCCAGCAGCTTAGATGTCCGAGACTATGGCTACACCTTC
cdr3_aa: CASSLDVRDYGYTF

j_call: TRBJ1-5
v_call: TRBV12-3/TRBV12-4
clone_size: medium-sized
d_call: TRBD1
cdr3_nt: TGTGCCAGCAGTCTCCAGGGACAGGACAATCAGCCCCAGCATTTT
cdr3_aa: CASSLQGQDNQPQHF

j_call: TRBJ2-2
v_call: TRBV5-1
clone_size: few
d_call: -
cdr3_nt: TGCGCCAGCAGCTTGTATGGACAGAACACCGGGGAGCTGTTTTTT
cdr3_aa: CASSLYGQNTGELFF

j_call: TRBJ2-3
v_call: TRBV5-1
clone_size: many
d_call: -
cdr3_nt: TGCGCCAGCAGTTTGGGGGCCGGAGATACGCAGTATTTT
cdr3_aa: CASSLGAGDTQYF

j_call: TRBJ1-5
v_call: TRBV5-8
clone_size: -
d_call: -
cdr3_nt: TGTGCCAGCAGCTTGGGGGGGGACCAGCCCCAGCATTTT
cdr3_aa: CASSLGGDQPQHF

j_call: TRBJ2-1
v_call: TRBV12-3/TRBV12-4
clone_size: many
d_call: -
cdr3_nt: TGTGCCAGCAGTCCCCCGGGCTTCGATGAGCAGTTCTTC
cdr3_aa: CASSPPGFDEQFF

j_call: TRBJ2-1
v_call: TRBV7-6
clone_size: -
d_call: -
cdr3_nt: TGTGCCAGCAGCCCTCCGGGACGGAGCTCCTACAATGAGCAGTTCTTC
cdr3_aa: CASSPPGRSSYNEQFF

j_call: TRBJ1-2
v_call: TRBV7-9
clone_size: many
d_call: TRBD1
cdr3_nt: TGTGCCAGCAGCCTTCACAGGGGGCAGGGGTATGGCTACACCTTC
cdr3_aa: CASSLHRGQGYGYTF

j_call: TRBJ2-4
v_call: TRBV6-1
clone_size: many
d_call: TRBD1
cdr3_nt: TGTGCCAGCAGTGAAGCGCAGGGGACAGGGGGCGACATTCAGTACTTC
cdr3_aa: CASSEAQGTGGDIQYF

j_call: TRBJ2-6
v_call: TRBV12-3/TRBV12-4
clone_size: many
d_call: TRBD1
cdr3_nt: TGTGCCTCACACGCGGGACAGGGTTTTTCTGGGGCCAACGTCCTGACTTTC
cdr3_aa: CASHAGQGFSGANVLTF

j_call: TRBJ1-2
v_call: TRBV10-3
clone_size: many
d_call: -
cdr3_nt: TGTGCCATCAGTGAGCGACCCGGGACGGAGTATGGCTACACCTTC
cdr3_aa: CAISERPGTEYGYTF

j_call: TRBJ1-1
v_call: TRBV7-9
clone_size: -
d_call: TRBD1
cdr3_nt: TGTGCCAGCAGCCCCCCCCAAAGACAGGGGACTGAAGCTTTCTTT
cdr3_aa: CASSPPQRQGTEAFF

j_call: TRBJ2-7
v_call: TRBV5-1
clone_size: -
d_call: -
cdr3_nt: TGCGCCAGCAGCTCCAAACTAGCCTACGAGCAGTACTTC
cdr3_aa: CASSSKLAYEQYF

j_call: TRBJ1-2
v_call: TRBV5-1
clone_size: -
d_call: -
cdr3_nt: TGCGCCAGCAGCTCCTACGTAGCGGGAGGAGGCTATGGCTACACCTTC
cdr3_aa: CASSSYVAGGGYGYTF

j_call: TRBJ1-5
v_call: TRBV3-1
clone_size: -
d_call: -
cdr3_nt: TGTGCCAGCAGTTACAGTACCAATCAGCCCCAGCATTTT
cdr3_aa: CASSYSTNQPQHF

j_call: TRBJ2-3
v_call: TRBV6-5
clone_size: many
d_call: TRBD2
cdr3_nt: TGTGCCAGCAGTTCCCGGTTAGCGGGGGATACGCAGTATTTT
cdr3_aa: CASSSRLAGDTQYF

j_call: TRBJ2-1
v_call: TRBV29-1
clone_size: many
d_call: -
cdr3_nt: TGCAGCGTTGGACAGGCTCTCCGCAATGAGCAGTTCTTC
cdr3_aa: CSVGQALRNEQFF

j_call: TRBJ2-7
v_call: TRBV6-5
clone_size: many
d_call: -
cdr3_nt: TGTGCCAGCAGCCCACATTCGGACGGGGAGCAGTACTTC
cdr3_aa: CASSPHSDGEQYF

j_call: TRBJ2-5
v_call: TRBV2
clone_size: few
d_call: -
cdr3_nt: TGTGCCAGCACTGAGGGGGGGGCCCAGAGGGAGACCCAGTACTTC
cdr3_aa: CASTEGGAQRETQYF

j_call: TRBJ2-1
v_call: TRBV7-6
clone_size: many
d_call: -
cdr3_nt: TGTGCCAGCCATAGGATCGGTGTGGAGTACAATGAGCAGTTCTTC
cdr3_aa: CASHRIGVEYNEQFF